This T cell receptor beta chain stems from a study of beta chain features in type 1 diabetes. Study-wide results and limits: These data did not resolve whether HLA type affects TCRB rearrangement. At VDJ recombination sites, type 1 diabetes patients had fewer insertions and more deleted nucleotides. Among patients with Type 1 diabetes, TCRB CDR3s were moderately but significantly shorter in every one of the four CD4+ subsets.

The entirety of the isolated RNA underwent reverse transcription, so expressed TCRB transcripts were sequenced. Naive, central memory and regulatory T cell samples yielded about 3.57 million reads on average. Repertoires were generated with immunoSEQ multiplex PCR, while TCRdb's copy carries only in-frame clones and drops some. Among 250,000 to 300,000 clones, about 7.8% were seen once, and the ten largest hold roughly 1%. This clone was detected many times. Its matching antigen is unknown. From germline, CDR1 is SGHDN and CDR2 FVKESK. V lost 2 bases and J lost 5, with 1 base in between. CDR3 length: 11 residues.

Sequences were obtained from central memory CD4+ T cells from blood. This TCR was recovered from a woman between 18 and 29 years old in good health. The chain carries TRBV14 and TRBJ1-3; D call uncertain. The chain's CDR3 is CASSQRNTIYF. The CDR3 region has the DNA TGTGCCAGCAGCCAACGAAACACCATATATTTT. Full variable domain (rest looked up from reference TRBV14 and TRBJ1-3): EAGVTQFPSHSVIEKGQTVTLRCDPISGHDNLYWYRRVMGKEIKFLLHFVKESKQDESGMPNNRFLAERTGGTYSTLKVQPAELEDSGVYFCASSQRNTIYFGEGSWLTVV.